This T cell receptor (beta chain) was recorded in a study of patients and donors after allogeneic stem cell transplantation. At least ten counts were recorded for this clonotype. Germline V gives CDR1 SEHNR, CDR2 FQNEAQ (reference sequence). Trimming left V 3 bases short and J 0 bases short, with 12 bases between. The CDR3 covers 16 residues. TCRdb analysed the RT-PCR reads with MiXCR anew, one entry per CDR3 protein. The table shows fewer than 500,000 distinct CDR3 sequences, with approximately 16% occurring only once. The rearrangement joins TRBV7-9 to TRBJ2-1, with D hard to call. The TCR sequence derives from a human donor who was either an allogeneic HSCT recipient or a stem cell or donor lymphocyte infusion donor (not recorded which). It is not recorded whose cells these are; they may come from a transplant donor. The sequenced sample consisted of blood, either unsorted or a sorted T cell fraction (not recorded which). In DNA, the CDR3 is TGTGCCAGCAGCTTCCCGCGGCTAAGCTCCTACAATGAGCAGTTCTTC. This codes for CASSFPRLSSYNEQFF.